The rows below give T cell receptor beta chains drawn from one sample of a study of cytomegalovirus exposure and HLA in healthy donors. Data came from immunoSEQ multiplex PCR; TCRdb stores just in-frame clones and leaves some out. The data show approximately 110,000 clones, about 94% seen once. Sequenced material: PBMCs. Every receptor here comes from a woman aged 18-30 years in good health and CMV-seronegative. The conserved cysteine and the conserved F or W are not part of the CDR3 here.

V gene,CDR3 length,CDR3 protein
TRBV28,11,ASSLLQGGGYT
TRBV28,15,ASSFPRLAGGPYEQY
TRBV4-1,13,ASSRKQGLDDTQY
TRBV11-2,12,ASSPLPGWYEQY
TRBV6-1,11,ASSTDRGPLTI
TRBV10-2,13,ATVAGGANRNEQF
TRBV6-1,12,ASRDTGGSEKLF
TRBV30,13,AWSFGGMAVGGYT
TRBV28,13,ASSPPTSGSDEQY
TRBV7-2,15,ASSLFPPGGTGYEQF
TRBV19,11,ASSDRLNEKLF
TRBV14,16,ASSQSHFQASSYNEQF
TRBV7-9,14,ASSPGLSSGANVLT
TRBV5-1,11,ASSQQGGQPQH
TRBV19,15,ASSKASGSQGTDTQY
TRBV30,11,AWRADNTGELF
TRBV6-1,10,ASSESRVGYT
TRBV19,12,ASSPGRDNQPQH
TRBV5-1,15,ASSPRETGPLNTEAF
TRBV9,12,ASSSGQIGSPLH
TRBV5-4,12,ASSLGQGDSPLH
TRBV14,20,ASSQGCCHGLGTGGTWSEQF
TRBV4-1,12,ASSLTGDHQPQH
TRBV6-1,10,ASRAYSYEQY
TRBV2,13,ASSQGALGGNTIY
TRBV11-2,11,AGGLAENNEQF
TRBV6-1,13,ASSERRDRVGKLF
TRBV6-5,12,ASSYSPASAAQF
TRBV7-2,13,ASSFPTGANYGYT
TRBV12-5,10,ASGLDSYTQY
TRBV6-5,11,ASSFGGSQPQH
TRBV5-6,12,ASSSGSGSYEQY
TRBV19,11,ASSIEDRNGYT
TRBV6-6,12,ASSLVSSGNTIY
TRBV9,10,ASSVADNEQF
TRBV5-4,14,ASSSISSGGYNEQF
TRBV5-1,12,ASSSWSGDYEQY
TRBV7-9,13,ASSSLAGGSDTQY
TRBV7-6,13,ASSSGQAVADTQY
TRBV4-1,13,ASSQAIVSAYEQY
TRBV27,14,ASNQNWGGDGTEAF
TRBV4-1,16,ASSPLIGVTAANEKLF
TRBV28,12,ASSLGQFNQPQH
TRBV19,12,ASSDRAGANVLT
TRBV6-1,12,ASRPVGSFYEQF
TRBV2,11,ASGALIQETQY
TRBV30,13,AWSPTGVLEETQY
TRBV7-2,13,ASSFWGQGGDEQF
TRBV7-2,10,ASSSRGGGQF
TRBV10-3,10,AISDRDTEAF